The 29 T cell receptor beta chains below were found in one sample sequenced in a study of T cells in Graves' hyperthyroidism and ophthalmopathy. TCR beta CDR3 regions were amplified from RNA. Primed by the HTBI set, a first-round RT-PCR was run on the TCR CDR3. TCRdb passed the multiplex PCR reads through MiXCR, listing each CDR3 protein once. The table includes about 570,000 distinct CDR3 sequences, about 15% detected once. The material sequenced was blood. Receptors originate from a middle-aged woman with Graves' hyperthyroidism.

There are many counts of this clonotype. The CDR3 loop is CASSPWDRANTGELFF. The CDR3 coding sequence is TGTGCCAGCTCACCATGGGACAGGGCCAACACCGGGGAGCTGTTTTTT. V is TRBV18 and J is TRBJ2-2, with 9 bases matching TRBD1. The CDR3 loop spans 16 amino acids. V shed 2 bases, J shed 2 bases, and the junction held 3 bases outside the gene matches. CDR1 KGHSH and CDR2 LQKENI come from the germline V gene.

V is TRBV7-9 and J is TRBJ1-1; D possibly corresponds to TRBD1 (6 bases). CDR3 length: 16 amino acids. CDR1 SEHNR and CDR2 FQNEAQ come from the germline V gene (reference sequence). Trimming shortened V by 3 bases and J by 1 base, and 15 bases separated the two germline ends. CDR3 sequence: CASSFGQGWGNTEAFF. In DNA, the CDR3 is TGTGCCAGCAGCTTTGGGCAGGGGTGGGGGAACACTGAAGCTTTCTTT.

This clonotype was counted ten times or more. The V and J genes are TRBV5-1 and TRBJ2-7, with TRBD1 matching over 9 bases. The V segment lost 4 bases and the J segment 5 bases; nucleotides outside the gene matches: 13. This CDR3 comprises 16 residues. Germline V lookup: CDR1 SGHRS, CDR2 YFSETQ. CDR3 region: CASSVGTGTIVHEQYF. The CDR3 nucleotides are TGCGCCAGCAGCGTGGGGACAGGGACGATTGTTCACGAGCAGTACTTC.

V usage is TRBV20-1 and J usage is TRBJ1-1; D gene unclear. The CDR3 sequence is 13 residues long. The ends were cut back, 3 bases at V and 0 bases at J, with 8 bases in the middle. Germline loops: CDR1 DFQATT, CDR2 SNEGSKA (reference sequence). CDR3 amino acids: CSASPGMNTEAFF. CDR3 nucleotide sequence: TGCAGTGCTAGTCCGGGAATGAACACTGAAGCTTTCTTT.

The chain is built from TRBV24-1 and TRBJ2-7; 9 bases agree with TRBD2. The junction had 8 bases not matched to a gene; V was cut back by 10 bases and J by 2 bases. CDR1 and CDR2 from the germline V gene are KGHDR and SFDVKD. CDR3 length: 14 amino acids. The CDR3 DNA follows: TGTGCCACACAGCCGGCGGGAGGGACCTACGAGCAGTACTTC. The encoded protein is CATQPAGGTYEQYF.

This clonotype was detected ten times or more. The chain recombines TRBV20-1 with TRBJ2-1, with 11 bases lining up with TRBD2. CDR1 and CDR2 (germline): DFQATT, SNEGSKA (reference sequence). The V gene end was trimmed by 2 bases and the J gene end by 9 bases; junction bases not matched to a gene: 12. The CDR3 contains 16 residues. CDR3 sequence reads: CSARTASGRTFPEQFF. As DNA, the CDR3 is TGCAGTGCTAGAACGGCTAGCGGGAGGACTTTCCCTGAGCAGTTCTTC.

The gene calls are TRBV6-6 and TRBJ1-5, with 11 bases matching TRBD1. This CDR3 contains 18 residues. The V segment lost 0 bases and the J segment 4 bases; nucleotides outside the gene matches: 8. The V gene's germline CDR1 is MNHNY and CDR2 SVGAGI (reference sequence). The CDR3 is CASSYSGQGGYMNQPQHF. The CDR3 DNA sequence: TGTGCCAGCAGTTACTCGGGACAGGGGGGTTATATGAATCAGCCCCAGCATTTT.

This clonotype was seen many times. The V call is TRBV12-3 or TRBV12-4, the J call TRBJ1-1; no firm D call. V lost 1 base and J 0 bases, leaving 9 bases between the germline ends. The CDR3 consists of 15 residues. CDR3 protein: CASSLGLGLNTEAFF. The CDR3 region has the DNA TGTGCCAGCAGTTTAGGACTGGGGTTGAACACTGAAGCTTTCTTT.

The sample holds many counts of this clonotype. A much more abundant neighbour one base away suggests this may be a read error. The DNA for the CDR3 is TGTGCCAGCAGCTTGGGACTAGCGGGAAAAGATACGCAGTATTTT. Protein: CASSLGLAGKDTQYF. The rearrangement links TRBV5-6 to TRBJ2-3; the match to TRBD2 covers 11 bases. Germline trimming cut 0 bases from V and 5 bases from J; bases unmatched to any gene: 2. Per germline, CDR1 SGHDT and CDR2 YYEEEE. The CDR3 is made up of 15 amino acids.

The chain recombines TRBV4-1 with TRBJ2-7, with a possible D match to TRBD1 (6 bases). CDR1 and CDR2 (germline): MGHRA, YSYEKL. The V end was cut by 3 bases, the J end by 1 base, with 10 bases between. The CDR3 runs to 14 residues. The CDR3 loop is CASSHGQSSYEQYF. CDR3 DNA: TGCGCCAGCAGCCACGGACAGAGTTCCTACGAGCAGTACTTC.

There are many counts of this clonotype. The chain carries TRBV30 and TRBJ2-4; 9 bases are a match to TRBD1. Trimming removed 3 bases from V and 6 bases from J; junction bases left unmatched: 12. The germline V gene has CDR1 GTSNPN and CDR2 SVGIG (reference sequence). There are 16 residues in the CDR3. The CDR3 protein is CAWREKTGGIGNIQYF. Here the CDR3 DNA reads TGTGCCTGGAGAGAGAAGACAGGGGGGATTGGAAACATTCAGTACTTC. Using reference TRBV30 and TRBJ2-4 for the parts outside the CDR3, the full variable domain is SQTIHQWPATLVQPVGSPLSLECTVEGTSNPNLYWYRQAAGRGLQLLFYSVGIGQISSEVPQNLSASRPQDRQFILSSKKLLLSDSGFYLCAWREKTGGIGNIQYFGAGTRLSVL.

The J gene is TRBJ1-1, the V gene TRBV6-5, with D possibly TRBD1 on 6 matching bases. Per germline, CDR1 MNHEY and CDR2 SVGAGI. The CDR3 totals 14 residues. V lost 2 bases to trimming and J lost 3 bases, with 10 bases between them. The DNA of the CDR3 is TGTGCCAGCAGTTACGGGTACAGGGACACTGAAGCTTTCTTT. Translation gives CASSYGYRDTEAFF.

This clonotype was seen ten or more times. This chain links TRBV10-2 with TRBJ2-3; 7 positions match TRBD2. After removal of 10 bases from V and 4 bases from J, the junction contained 8 bases not matched to a gene. The CDR3 is 13 residues long. CDR1 WSHSY and CDR2 SAAADI come from the germline V gene. The CDR3 DNA is TGCGCCACCCGAGGCGGGAGTGCAGATACGCAGTATTTT. It yields the protein CATRGGSADTQYF.

This clonotype has a single count. A single base separates this from a much larger clone, so it may be a read error. The gene calls are TRBV7-6 and TRBJ2-7; D unresolved. Germline lookup yields CDR1 SGHVS and CDR2 FNYEAQ. V lost 5 bases to trimming and J lost 3 bases, with 8 bases between them. The CDR3 covers 12 residues. In DNA, the CDR3 is TGTGCCAGCAGCCTACGCGACTACGAGCAGTACTTC. Residues: CASSLRDYEQYF. The full variable domain, with the rest looked up from reference TRBV7-6 and TRBJ2-7, is GAGVSQSPRYKVTKRGQDVALRCDPISGHVSLYWYRQALGQGPEFLTYFNYEAQQDKSGLPNDRFSAERPEGSISTLTIQRTEQRDSAMYRCASSLRDYEQYFGPGTRLTVT.

This clonotype came up a few times. The chain links TRBV5-6 to TRBJ2-1, with TRBD2 matching over 7 bases. V was clipped by 3 bases and J by 4 bases; unmatched bases: 7. CDR1 SGHDT and CDR2 YYEEEE come from the germline V gene. The CDR3 extends over 15 amino acids. CDR3: CASSSPLGGYNEQFF. CDR3 nucleotide sequence: TGTGCCAGCAGCTCCCCCCTCGGGGGGTACAATGAGCAGTTCTTC.

The sample holds many counts of this clonotype. V usage is TRBV6-1 and J usage is TRBJ2-7; the match to TRBD2 covers 10 bases. CDR1 is MNHNS, CDR2 SASEGT, per germline. The CDR3 sequence is 14 residues long. V gave up 5 bases and J gave up 3 bases; unmatched junction bases: 4. Here the CDR3 reads CASSTASGGYEQYF. The CDR3 nucleotides read TGTGCCAGCAGTACGGCTAGCGGGGGCTACGAGCAGTACTTC.

This clonotype was counted at least ten times. The chain joins TRBV6-1 to TRBJ2-3; no firm D call. The V and J ends lost 3 bases and 6 bases respectively, with 4 bases between them. CDR3 length: 11 residues. Per germline, CDR1 MNHNS and CDR2 SASEGT. The CDR3 DNA follows: TGTGCCAGCAGTGAGAAGGATACGCAGTATTTT. Its protein product is CASSEKDTQYF.

The chain couples TRBV7-8 to TRBJ2-3; D is unresolved. CDR3 length: 14 amino acids. Germline lookup yields CDR1 SGHVS and CDR2 FQNEAQ. V lost 9 bases and J 2 bases, leaving 15 bases between the germline ends. CDR3 region: CASSIPGNTDTQYF. CDR3 bases: TGTGCCAGTAGTATCCCGGGTAACACAGATACGCAGTATTTT.

This clonotype occurred many times. The chain combines TRBV28 with TRBJ2-3, with D hard to call. Germline V CDR1 and CDR2: MDHEN, SYDVKM. V gave up 6 bases and J gave up 0 bases, with 16 bases separating them. This CDR3 is 16 amino acids long. The CDR3 DNA sequence: TGTGCCAGCAGCCATCCACTCCTGCGAAGCACAGATACGCAGTATTTT. Encoded protein: CASSHPLLRSTDTQYF.

This clonotype showed up many times. The genes are TRBV27 and TRBJ2-3; 15 bases map to TRBD2. Germline V gene sequence: CDR1 MNHEY, CDR2 SMNVEV (reference sequence). V dropped 5 bases and J dropped 6; count of bases not matched to a gene: 6. The CDR3 contains 16 residues. The CDR3 spells CASSLGLAGGVDTQYF. CDR3 DNA sequence: TGTGCCAGCAGTCTCGGACTAGCGGGGGGGGTGGATACGCAGTATTTT.

This clonotype was detected a few times. The rearrangement uses TRBV28 and TRBJ2-7; D might be TRBD2 (5 bases). The CDR3 contains 15 residues. V shed 6 bases and J shed 0 bases, with 15 bases lying between them. CDR1 is MDHEN, CDR2 SYDVKM, per germline. CDR3 sequence (DNA): TGTGCCAGCAGAGAAACTAGATCAAGCTCCTACGAGCAGTACTTC. It codes for CASRETRSSSYEQYF.

This clonotype was counted many times. V usage is TRBV2 and J usage is TRBJ2-3; TRBD2 matches at 10 bases. This CDR3 comprises 16 residues. Germline CDR1 and CDR2: SNHLY and FYNNEI. Trimming cost V 7 bases and J 3 bases; bases outside gene matches: 10. CDR3 sequence (DNA): TGTGCCAGCACCAAAGCGGGAGGGCCGGAAACAGATACGCAGTATTTT. Protein product: CASTKAGGPETDTQYF.

This clonotype was observed at least ten times. The V gene is TRBV20-1, the J gene TRBJ2-5, with D hard to call. Trimming removed 5 bases from V and 0 bases from J, with 10 bases in between. This CDR3 region has 13 residues. The germline gives CDR1 DFQATT, CDR2 SNEGSKA (reference sequence). As DNA, the CDR3 is TGCAGTGCTCTTCCCAGCGACCAAGAGACCCAGTACTTC. Amino acids: CSALPSDQETQYF.

This clonotype was observed many times. The V call is TRBV24-1, the J call TRBJ2-3, with D hard to call. The CDR3 is 12 amino acids. The V gene's germline CDR1 is KGHDR and CDR2 SFDVKD. Deletions cut 4 bases from V and 5 bases from J, with 6 bases between. In DNA form, the CDR3 reads TGTGCCACCAGTGAGTTAGGAGATACGCAGTATTTT. It is translated as CATSELGDTQYF.

This clonotype was found a few times. The chain recombines TRBV6-4 with TRBJ1-2; D may be TRBD1 (5 bases). With 5 bases removed from V and 7 bases from J, the gap between germline ends came to 23 bases. The CDR3 length is 16 residues. Germline lookup yields CDR1 MRHNA and CDR2 SNTAGT. The chain's CDR3 is CASSFSPWGSGSGYTF. The CDR3 nucleotides are TGTGCCAGCAGTTTTTCCCCGTGGGGGTCAGGCTCTGGCTACACCTTC.

This clonotype has ten or more counts. The chain has TRBV6-1 and TRBJ2-7, with 14 nucleotides matching TRBD2. Germline V gene lookup returns CDR1 MNHNS and CDR2 SASEGT. After removal of 6 bases from V and 5 bases from J, the junction contained 3 bases not matched to a gene. This CDR3 contains 14 residues. The DNA of the CDR3 is TGTGCCAGCAGCCTGGGACTAGCGGGAGACGAGCAGTACTTC. Residues: CASSLGLAGDEQYF.

The chain couples TRBV7-9 to TRBJ2-7; the match to TRBD2 covers 9 bases. Per the germline V gene, CDR1 is SEHNR and CDR2 is FQNEAQ (reference sequence). CDR3 length: 15 residues. After removal of 4 bases from V and 4 bases from J, the junction contained 8 bases not matched to a gene. The CDR3 nucleotides read TGTGCCAGCAGCTCTATAGCGGGAGTCCCGTACGAGCAGTACTTC. It yields the protein CASSSIAGVPYEQYF.

This clonotype was observed a few times. The chain combines TRBV28 with TRBJ2-5; 7 bases line up with TRBD1. The CDR3 extends over 13 amino acids. Germline loops: CDR1 MDHEN, CDR2 SYDVKM. V lost 6 bases, J lost 5 bases, and 6 bases stayed unmatched. For the CDR3, the DNA is TGTGCCAGCAGACAGACAGGGCGGGAGACCCAGTACTTC. Its protein is CASRQTGRETQYF.

The chain uses TRBV19 and TRBJ2-5; possibly TRBD2 for D (6 bases). CDR3 length: 16 residues. Germline CDR1 is LNHDA and CDR2 is SQIVND (reference sequence). V was pared by 7 bases and J by 4 bases, with 22 bases between. CDR3 protein: CASTPPGGRRGETQYF. CDR3 in DNA: TGTGCCAGTACCCCCCCTGGGGGAAGGAGGGGAGAGACCCAGTACTTC.